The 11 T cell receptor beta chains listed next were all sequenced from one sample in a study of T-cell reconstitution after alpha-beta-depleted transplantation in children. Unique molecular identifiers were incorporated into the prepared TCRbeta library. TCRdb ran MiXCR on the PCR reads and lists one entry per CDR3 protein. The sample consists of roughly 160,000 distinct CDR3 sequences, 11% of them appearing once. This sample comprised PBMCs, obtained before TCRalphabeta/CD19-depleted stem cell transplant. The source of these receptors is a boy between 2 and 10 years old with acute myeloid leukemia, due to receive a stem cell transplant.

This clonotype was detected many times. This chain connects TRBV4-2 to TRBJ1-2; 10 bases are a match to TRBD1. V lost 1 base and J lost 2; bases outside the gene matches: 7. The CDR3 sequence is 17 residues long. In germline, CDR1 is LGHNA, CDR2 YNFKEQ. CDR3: CASSQGTGGSRNYGYTF. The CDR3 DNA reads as TGTGCCAGCAGCCAAGGGACAGGGGGATCCAGGAACTATGGCTACACCTTC.

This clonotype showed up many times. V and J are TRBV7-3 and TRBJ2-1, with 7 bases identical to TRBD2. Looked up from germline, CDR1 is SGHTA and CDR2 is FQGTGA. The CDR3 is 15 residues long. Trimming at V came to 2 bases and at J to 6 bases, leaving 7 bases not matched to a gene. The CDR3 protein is CASSLGVGGSNEQFF. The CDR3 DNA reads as TGTGCCAGCAGCTTAGGGGTCGGGGGGAGCAATGAGCAGTTCTTC.

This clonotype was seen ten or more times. CDR3 region: CSARAGNTGELFF. The CDR3, as DNA: TGCAGTGCTAGGGCAGGGAACACCGGGGAGCTGTTTTTT. This sequence joins TRBV20-1 and TRBJ2-2; no reliable D call. Trimming stripped 3 bases from V and 1 base from J, with 6 bases between. This CDR3 comprises 13 residues. Germline V gene data show CDR1 as DFQATT and CDR2 as SNEGSKA (reference sequence).

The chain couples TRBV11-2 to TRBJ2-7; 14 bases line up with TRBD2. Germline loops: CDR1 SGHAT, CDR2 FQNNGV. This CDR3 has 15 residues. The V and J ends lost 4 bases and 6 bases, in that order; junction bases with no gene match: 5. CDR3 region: CASSSTTSGRVEQYF. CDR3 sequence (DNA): TGTGCCAGCAGCTCGACGACTAGCGGGAGGGTCGAGCAGTACTTC.

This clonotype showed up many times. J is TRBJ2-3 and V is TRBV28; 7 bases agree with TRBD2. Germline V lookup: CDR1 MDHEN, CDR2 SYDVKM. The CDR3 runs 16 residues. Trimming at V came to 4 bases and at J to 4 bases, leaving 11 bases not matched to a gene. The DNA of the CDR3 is TGTGCCAGCAGTTCTCGTCGGACTAGTTTGTCAGATACGCAGTATTTT. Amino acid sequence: CASSSRRTSLSDTQYF.

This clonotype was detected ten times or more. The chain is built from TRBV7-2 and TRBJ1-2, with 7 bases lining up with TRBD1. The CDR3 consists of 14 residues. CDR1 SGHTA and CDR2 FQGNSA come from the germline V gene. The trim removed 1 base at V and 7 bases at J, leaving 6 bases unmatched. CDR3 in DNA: TGTGCCAGCAGCTTAGATTCCGGACAGGTTGGCTACACCTTC. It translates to CASSLDSGQVGYTF.

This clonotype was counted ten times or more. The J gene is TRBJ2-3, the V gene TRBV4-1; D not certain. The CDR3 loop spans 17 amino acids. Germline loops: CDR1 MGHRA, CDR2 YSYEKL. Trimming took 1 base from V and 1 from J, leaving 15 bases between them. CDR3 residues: CASSQVGSGVRTDTQYF. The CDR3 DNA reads TGCGCCAGCAGCCAAGTGGGGTCAGGAGTTCGCACAGATACGCAGTATTTT.

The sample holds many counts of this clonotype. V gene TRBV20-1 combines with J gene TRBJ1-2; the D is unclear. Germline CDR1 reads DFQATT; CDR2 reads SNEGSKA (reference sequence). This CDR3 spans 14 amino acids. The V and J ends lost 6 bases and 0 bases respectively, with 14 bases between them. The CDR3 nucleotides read TGCAGTGCACCAAATCCCCATGCTAACTATGGCTACACCTTC. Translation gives CSAPNPHANYGYTF.

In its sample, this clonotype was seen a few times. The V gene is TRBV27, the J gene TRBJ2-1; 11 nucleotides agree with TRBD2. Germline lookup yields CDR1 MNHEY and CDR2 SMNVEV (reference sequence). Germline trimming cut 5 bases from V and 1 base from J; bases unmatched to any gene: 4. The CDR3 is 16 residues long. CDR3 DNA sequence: TGTGCCAGCAGTATAGGGACTAGCGGATCCTACAATGAGCAGTTCTTC. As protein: CASSIGTSGSYNEQFF.

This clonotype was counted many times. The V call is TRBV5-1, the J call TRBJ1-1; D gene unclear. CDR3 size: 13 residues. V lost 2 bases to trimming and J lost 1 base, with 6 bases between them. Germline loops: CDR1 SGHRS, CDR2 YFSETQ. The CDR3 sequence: CASSFLKNTEAFF. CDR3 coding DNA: TGCGCCAGCAGCTTCTTGAAGAACACTGAAGCTTTCTTT.

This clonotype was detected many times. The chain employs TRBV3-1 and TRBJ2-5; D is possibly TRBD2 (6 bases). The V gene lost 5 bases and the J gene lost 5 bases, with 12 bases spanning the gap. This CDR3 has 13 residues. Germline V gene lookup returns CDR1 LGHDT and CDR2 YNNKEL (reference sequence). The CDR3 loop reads CASSISGTETQYF. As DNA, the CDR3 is TGTGCCAGCAGCATTAGCGGTACCGAGACCCAGTACTTC.